What follows is one T cell receptor (beta chain) and its context. Its target is unknown. Method: immunoSEQ multiplex PCR; TCRdb's copy keeps in-frame clones and lacks some. The sample holds about 41,000 clones; roughly 70% are singletons and the top ten take under 30%. The germline gives CDR1 SGHVS, CDR2 FQNEAQ. The ends lost 5 bases at V and 7 bases at J; junction bases unmatched: 13. This CDR3 has 15 residues. The data were taken from a study of vaccination effects on CD4 cells after COVID-19. Study information: Participants each got two BNT162b2 or mRNA-1273 vaccine doses.

Antigen-specific CD4+ T cells were expanded with viral peptide pools in the ViraFEST assay before sequencing. Having been cultured for around ten days, the cells underwent CD4+ T cell isolation. Nucleocapsid antibody tests were negative, and the vaccine recipients had no prior SARS-CoV-2 infection. Fresh IL-2-containing medium replaced half the medium on days 3 and 7. Study results and limitations: Cross-reactivity with common cold coronaviruses was shown by only 1 of 255 vaccine-induced clones in healthy vaccinees.

The sequence was obtained from a human donor who received a COVID-19 vaccine. The specimen was CD4+ T cells from PBMCs cultured with HCoV-OC43 spike peptides, collected before COVID-19 vaccination. The subset is: HCoV-OC43 spike overlapping peptide pool stimulation. V is TRBV7-8 and J is TRBJ2-5; 7 nucleotides line up with TRBD2. CDR3 DNA sequence: TGTGCCAGCAGCGCAGGACTAGGACGGGATGCGACCCAGTACTTC. The encoded protein is CASSAGLGRDATQYF.